These 14 T cell receptor beta chains were all obtained from the same sample, sequenced in a study of T cells in Graves' hyperthyroidism and ophthalmopathy. Amplification targeted TCR beta CDR3 regions from RNA transcripts. HTBI primers were employed in a first-round RT-PCR of the TCR CDR3. In TCRdb, the multiplex PCR reads were re-called with MiXCR into one record per CDR3 protein. The top ten clones hold 26% of a sample with under 130,000 distinct CDR3 sequences, roughly 47% of them seen once. Source material: blood. These receptors all come from a man aged 35 to 55 with Graves' hyperthyroidism.

This clonotype showed up just a few times. The rearrangement joins TRBV7-2 to TRBJ2-7, with D unresolved. The V end lost 10 bases, the J end lost 2 bases, and 18 bases lay between the germline ends. CDR3 length: 14 amino acids. Germline CDR1 SGHTA, CDR2 FQGNSA. The CDR3 loop is CATLGYSVTYEQYF. CDR3 sequence (DNA): TGTGCCACCCTGGGCTATTCAGTGACCTACGAGCAGTACTTC.

This chain joins TRBV28 and TRBJ2-1; D tentatively fits TRBD1 or TRBD2 (6 bases each). Germline lookup yields CDR1 MDHEN and CDR2 SYDVKM. V dropped 5 bases and J dropped 2 bases, with 13 bases sitting between them. CDR3 length equals 15 residues. The CDR3, as DNA: TGTGCCAGCAGTATCGGGGGCCACACCTACAATGAGCAGTTCTTC. Translation: CASSIGGHTYNEQFF.

This chain links TRBV29-1 with TRBJ1-1; D might be TRBD1 (5 bases). The V gene lost 4 bases and the J gene lost 7 bases, with 10 bases spanning the gap. The germline CDR1 and CDR2 sequences are SQVTM and ANQGSEA. This CDR3 comprises 11 residues. This CDR3 is CSVGPGDEAFF. The DNA for the CDR3 is TGCAGCGTTGGTCCGGGGGATGAAGCTTTCTTT.

The genes are TRBV20-1 and TRBJ2-1, with a tentative D call TRBD2 (7 bases). Trimming shortened V by 3 bases and J by 15 bases, and 12 bases separated the two germline ends. The CDR3 has 10 amino acids. Germline CDR1 and CDR2: DFQATT and SNEGSKA (reference sequence). The CDR3 is CSASGGRPFF. CDR3 nucleotide sequence: TGCAGTGCTAGCGGGGGGCGGCCGTTCTTC.

In regard to this clonotype: This may be a read error, as it is one base from a much larger clone. The V call is TRBV6-6, the J call TRBJ1-1; no firm D call. The length of the CDR3 is 14 residues. From germline, CDR1 is MNHNY and CDR2 SVGAGI (reference sequence). The CDR3 loop is CASSSSGGYTEACF. CDR3 DNA: TGTGCCAGCAGTTCCTCGGGAGGGTACACTGAAGCTTGCTTT.

This clonotype was seen many times. This sequence joins TRBV9 and TRBJ2-7; either TRBD1 or TRBD2 may supply D (6 bases each). CDR1 and CDR2 (germline): SGDLS, YYNGEE. The CDR3 is made up of 15 amino acids. The V end lost 0 bases, the J end lost 7 bases, and 17 bases lay between the germline ends. As DNA, the CDR3 is TGTGCCAGCAGCGTAGATGATAGAGGGGGGTGGGAGCAGTACTTC. Translation gives CASSVDDRGGWEQYF.

At least ten counts were recorded for this clonotype. The chain joins TRBV9 to TRBJ2-3; 7 bases are shared with TRBD1. Per germline, CDR1 SGDLS and CDR2 YYNGEE. Unmatched junction bases numbered 7, after V lost 4 bases and J lost 2 bases. This CDR3 contains 15 residues. The CDR3 spells CASSPRTGNTDTQYF. The CDR3 DNA follows: TGTGCCAGCAGCCCGAGGACAGGAAACACAGATACGCAGTATTTT.

This clonotype has a count of ten or more. The chain uses TRBV5-1 and TRBJ2-7; TRBD2 aligns across 8 bases. CDR3 length: 16 amino acids. Looked up from germline, CDR1 is SGHRS and CDR2 is YFSETQ. V shed 1 base, J shed 0 bases, and the junction held 6 bases outside the gene matches. The CDR3 loop reads CASSLNAGGSSYEQYF. The CDR3 DNA reads as TGCGCCAGCAGCTTGAACGCGGGGGGTAGCTCCTACGAGCAGTACTTC.

The chain uses TRBV7-2 and TRBJ2-7; D might be TRBD2 (6 bases). Trimming removed 1 base from V and 2 bases from J, with 9 bases in between. The CDR3 totals 14 residues. Germline CDR1 SGHTA, CDR2 FQGNSA. The CDR3 protein is CASSLVGGTYEQYF. CDR3 sequence (DNA): TGTGCCAGCAGCTTAGTGGGGGGAACCTACGAGCAGTACTTC.

This clonotype was detected ten times or more. V usage is TRBV7-9 and J usage is TRBJ1-3; D is possibly TRBD1 (6 bases). V lost 6 bases to trimming and J lost 8 bases, with 17 bases between them. CDR3 length: 14 residues. Germline CDR1 is SEHNR and CDR2 is FQNEAQ (reference sequence). As DNA, the CDR3 is TGTGCCAGCAGTGAACAGGGAACAGGCCACACCATATATTTT. As protein: CASSEQGTGHTIYF.

This clonotype occurred many times. The genes are TRBV6-5 and TRBJ1-1, with 8 bases fitting TRBD1. Per germline, CDR1 MNHEY and CDR2 SVGAGI. The junction had 6 bases not matched to a gene; V was cut back by 6 bases and J by 3 bases. The CDR3 extends over 14 amino acids. CDR3 bases: TGTGCCAGCAGACACAGGGGGAGGTACACTGAAGCTTTCTTT. Protein product: CASRHRGRYTEAFF.

This clonotype has ten or more counts. The CDR3 DNA sequence: TGCGCCAGCAGCTACGTGTGGGGGCAAGGGGAGACCCAGTACTTC. Its translation is CASSYVWGQGETQYF. The rearrangement joins TRBV5-1 to TRBJ2-5; weak D call: TRBD1 (6 bases). The CDR3 is made up of 15 amino acids. The V end lost 3 bases, the J end lost 5 bases, and 17 bases lay between the germline ends. Germline lookup yields CDR1 SGHRS and CDR2 YFSETQ. Full variable domain (rest looked up from reference TRBV5-1 and TRBJ2-5): KAGVTQTPRYLIKTRGQQVTLSCSPISGHRSVSWYQQTPGQGLQFLFEYFSETQRNKGNFPGRFSGRQFSNSRSEMNVSTLELGDSALYLCASSYVWGQGETQYFGPGTRLLVL.

A note on this clonotype: This may be a read error: a much more frequent sequence differs by one nucleotide. The rearrangement links TRBV4-1 to TRBJ1-1; no clear D. Trimming took off 1 base at V and 0 bases at J, with 9 bases between the two ends. The CDR3 is made up of 15 amino acids. Per germline, CDR1 MGHRA and CDR2 YSYEKL. CDR3 loop: CASSQVENLNTEAFF. The DNA of the CDR3 is TGCGCCAGCAGCCAAGTAGAAAACCTGAACACTGAAGCTTTCTTT.

This clonotype was detected many times. V and J are TRBV5-6 and TRBJ2-1; 8 bases are a match to TRBD2. From germline, CDR1 is SGHDT and CDR2 YYEEEE. The CDR3 is made up of 14 amino acids. Unmatched junction bases numbered 3, after V lost 1 base and J lost 6 bases. This CDR3 is CASSLIGRANEQFF. DNA of the CDR3: TGTGCCAGCAGCTTGATCGGGAGGGCCAATGAGCAGTTCTTC.